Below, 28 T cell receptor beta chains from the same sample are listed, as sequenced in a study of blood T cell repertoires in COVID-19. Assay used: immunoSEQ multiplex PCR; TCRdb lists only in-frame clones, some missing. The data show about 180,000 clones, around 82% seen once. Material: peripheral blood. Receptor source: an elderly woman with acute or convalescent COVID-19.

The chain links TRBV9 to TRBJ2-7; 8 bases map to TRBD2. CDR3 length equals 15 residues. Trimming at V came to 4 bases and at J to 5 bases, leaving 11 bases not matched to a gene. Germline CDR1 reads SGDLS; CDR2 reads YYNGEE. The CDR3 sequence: CASSPEVAGTNEQYF. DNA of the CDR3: TGTGCCAGCAGCCCCGAGGTAGCGGGGACTAACGAGCAGTACTTC.

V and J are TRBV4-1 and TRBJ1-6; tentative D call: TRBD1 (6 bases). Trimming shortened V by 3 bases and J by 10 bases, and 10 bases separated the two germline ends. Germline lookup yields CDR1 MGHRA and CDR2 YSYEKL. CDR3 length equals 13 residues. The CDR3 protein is CASSQDSRSPLHF. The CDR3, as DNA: TGCGCCAGCAGCCAGGACAGCCGGTCACCCCTCCACTTT.

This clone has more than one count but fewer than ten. The CDR3 coding sequence is TGTGCCAGCAGCCCCCAATCGGGTCAGCCCCAGCATTTT. Amino acid sequence: CASSPQSGQPQHF. This chain connects TRBV3-1 (or the pseudogene TRBV3-2) to TRBJ1-5; no clear D. Trimming pared 4 bases from V and 6 bases from J, leaving 10 bases between. Germline CDR1 reads LGHDT; CDR2 reads YNNKEL (reference sequence). CDR3 length: 13 residues.

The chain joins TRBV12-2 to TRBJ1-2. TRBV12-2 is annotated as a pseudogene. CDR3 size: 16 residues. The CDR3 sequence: CASRSLPVTAADGYTF. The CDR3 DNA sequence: TGTGCAAGTCGCTCCTTACCGGTGACTGCGGCCGATGGCTACACCTTC.

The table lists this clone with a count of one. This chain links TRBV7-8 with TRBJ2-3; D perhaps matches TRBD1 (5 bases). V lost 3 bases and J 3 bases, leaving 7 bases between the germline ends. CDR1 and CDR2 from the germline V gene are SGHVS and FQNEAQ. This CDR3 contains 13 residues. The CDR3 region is CASSFRDTDTQYF. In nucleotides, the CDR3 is TGTGCCAGCAGCTTCAGGGATACAGATACGCAGTATTTT.

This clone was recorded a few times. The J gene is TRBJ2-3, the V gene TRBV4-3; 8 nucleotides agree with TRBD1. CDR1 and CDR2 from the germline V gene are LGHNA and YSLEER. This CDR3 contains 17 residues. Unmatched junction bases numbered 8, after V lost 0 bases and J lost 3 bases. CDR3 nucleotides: TGCGCCAGCAGCCAAGATATCCAGGGGGCGAAGACAGATACGCAGTATTTT. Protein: CASSQDIQGAKTDTQYF.

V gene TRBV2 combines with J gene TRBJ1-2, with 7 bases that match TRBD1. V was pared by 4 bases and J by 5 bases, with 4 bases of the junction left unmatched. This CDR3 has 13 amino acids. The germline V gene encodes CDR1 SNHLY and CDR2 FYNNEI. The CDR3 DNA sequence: TGTGCCAGCAGTGTTACAGGGGATTATGGCTACACCTTC. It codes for CASSVTGDYGYTF.

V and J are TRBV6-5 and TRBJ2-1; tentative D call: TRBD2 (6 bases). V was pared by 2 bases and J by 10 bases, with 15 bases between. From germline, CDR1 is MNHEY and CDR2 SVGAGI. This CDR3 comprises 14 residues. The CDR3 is CASSYGTGPREQFF. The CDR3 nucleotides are TGTGCCAGCAGTTACGGGACTGGCCCTAGGGAGCAGTTCTTC.

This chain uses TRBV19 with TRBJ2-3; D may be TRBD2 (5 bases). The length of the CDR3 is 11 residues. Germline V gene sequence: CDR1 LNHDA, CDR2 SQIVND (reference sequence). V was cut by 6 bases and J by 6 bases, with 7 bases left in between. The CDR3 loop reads CASSRRDTQYF. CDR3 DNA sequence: TGTGCCAGTAGCAGGAGGGATACGCAGTATTTT.

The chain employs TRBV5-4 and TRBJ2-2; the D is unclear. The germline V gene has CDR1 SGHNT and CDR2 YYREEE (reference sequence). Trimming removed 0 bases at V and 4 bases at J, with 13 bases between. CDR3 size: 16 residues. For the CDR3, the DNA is TGTGCCAGCAGCTTGGGAGGTTCTCATGCCACCGGGGAGCTGTTTTTT. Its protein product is CASSLGGSHATGELFF.

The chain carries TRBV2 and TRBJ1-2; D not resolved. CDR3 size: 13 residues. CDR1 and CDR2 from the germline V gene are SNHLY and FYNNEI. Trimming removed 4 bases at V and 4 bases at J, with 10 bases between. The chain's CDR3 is CASSVVKTYGYTF. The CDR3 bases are TGTGCCAGCAGTGTAGTAAAAACCTATGGCTACACCTTC.

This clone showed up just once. The CDR3 nucleotides read TGTGCCTGGAAAAATAAAAGGGGGACAGTGGACTCCTACGAGCAGTACTTC. Translated, it gives CAWKNKRGTVDSYEQYF. This chain joins TRBV30 and TRBJ2-7, with 7 bases lining up with TRBD1. J gave up 0 bases and V 4 bases, and 15 bases lay outside the gene matches. Looked up from germline, CDR1 is GTSNPN and CDR2 is SVGIG (reference sequence). There are 17 residues in the CDR3.

CDR3 DNA: TGTGCCAGCACCTTACAGGGTTGGAACACTGAAGCTTTCTTT. Its protein product is CASTLQGWNTEAFF. The chain combines TRBV3-1 (or the pseudogene TRBV3-2) with TRBJ1-1, with D possibly matching TRBD1 (6 bases). Germline V gene data show CDR1 as LGHDT and CDR2 as YNNKEL (reference sequence). V lost 7 bases and J lost 1, with 13 bases in between. The CDR3 spans 14 residues.

CDR3 sequence reads: CASSLSAVRGSPEAFF. CDR3 nucleotides: TGTGCCAGCAGCTTATCGGCCGTAAGGGGGTCCCCTGAAGCTTTCTTT. This rearrangement joins TRBV7-9 to TRBJ1-1; D perhaps matches TRBD1 (6 bases). Between the trimmed V and J ends, which lost 2 bases and 6 bases, there was a span of 19 bases. This CDR3 is built from 16 residues. Germline V lookup: CDR1 SEHNR, CDR2 FQNEAQ (reference sequence).

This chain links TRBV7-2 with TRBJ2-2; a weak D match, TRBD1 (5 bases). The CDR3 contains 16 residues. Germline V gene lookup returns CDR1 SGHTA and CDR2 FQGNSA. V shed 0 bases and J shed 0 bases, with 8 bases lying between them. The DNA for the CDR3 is TGTGCCAGCAGCTTAGCGTCGACAGCGAACACCGGGGAGCTGTTTTTT. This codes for CASSLASTANTGELFF.

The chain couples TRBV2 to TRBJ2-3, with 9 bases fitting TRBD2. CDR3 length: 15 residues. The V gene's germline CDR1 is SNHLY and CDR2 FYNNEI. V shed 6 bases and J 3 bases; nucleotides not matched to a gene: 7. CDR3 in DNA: TGTGCCAGCAGCCCGACTAGCGGTCATACAGATACGCAGTATTTT. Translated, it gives CASSPTSGHTDTQYF. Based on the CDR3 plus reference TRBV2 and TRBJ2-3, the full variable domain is EPEVTQTPSHQVTQMGQEVILRCVPISNHLYFYWYRQILGQKVEFLVSFYNNEISEKSEIFDDQFSVERPDGSNFTLKIRSTKLEDSAMYFCASSPTSGHTDTQYFGPGTRLTVL.

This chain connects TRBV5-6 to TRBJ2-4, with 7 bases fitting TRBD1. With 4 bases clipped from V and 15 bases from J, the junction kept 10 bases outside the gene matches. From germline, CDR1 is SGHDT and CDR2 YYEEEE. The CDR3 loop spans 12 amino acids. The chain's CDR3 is CASSRRDRERYF. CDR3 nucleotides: TGTGCCAGCAGCCGCCGAGACAGGGAGCGGTACTTC.

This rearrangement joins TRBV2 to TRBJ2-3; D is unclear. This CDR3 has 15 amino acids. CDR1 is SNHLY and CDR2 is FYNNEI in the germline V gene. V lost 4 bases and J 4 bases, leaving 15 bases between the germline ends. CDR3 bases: TGTGCCAGCAGTGGGTCATTTGGTAGCTCAGATACGCAGTATTTT. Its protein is CASSGSFGSSDTQYF.

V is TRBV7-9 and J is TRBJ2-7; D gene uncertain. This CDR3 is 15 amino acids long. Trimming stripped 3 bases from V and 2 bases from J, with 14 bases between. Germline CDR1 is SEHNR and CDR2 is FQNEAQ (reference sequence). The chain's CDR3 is CASSFAESGTYEQYF. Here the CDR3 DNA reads TGTGCCAGCAGCTTTGCCGAATCTGGCACCTACGAGCAGTACTTC.

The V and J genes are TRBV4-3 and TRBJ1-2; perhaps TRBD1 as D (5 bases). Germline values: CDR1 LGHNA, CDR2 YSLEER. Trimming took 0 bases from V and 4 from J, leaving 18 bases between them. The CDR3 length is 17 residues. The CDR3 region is CASSQDGGGTQFYGYTF. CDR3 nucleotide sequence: TGCGCCAGCAGCCAAGATGGGGGGGGGACCCAATTCTATGGCTACACCTTC.

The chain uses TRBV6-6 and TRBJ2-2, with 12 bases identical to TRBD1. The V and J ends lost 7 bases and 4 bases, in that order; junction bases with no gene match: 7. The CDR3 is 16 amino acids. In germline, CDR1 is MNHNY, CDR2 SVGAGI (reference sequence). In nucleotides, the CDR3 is TGTGCCAGCACTAGGGGGGACAGGGGGCTCACCGGGGAGCTGTTTTTT. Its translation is CASTRGDRGLTGELFF.

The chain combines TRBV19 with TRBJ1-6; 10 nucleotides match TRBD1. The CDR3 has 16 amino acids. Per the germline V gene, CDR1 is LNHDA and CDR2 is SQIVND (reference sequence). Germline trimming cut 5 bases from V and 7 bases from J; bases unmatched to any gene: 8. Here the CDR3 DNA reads TGTGCCAGTAGTCACAGGACAGGGGGTAGGAATTCACCCCTCCACTTT. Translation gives CASSHRTGGRNSPLHF.

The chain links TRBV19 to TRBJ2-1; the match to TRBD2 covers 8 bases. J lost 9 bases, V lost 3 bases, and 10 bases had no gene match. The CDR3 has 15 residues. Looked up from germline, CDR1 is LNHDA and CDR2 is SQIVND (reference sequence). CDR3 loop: CASSILGGAKSEQFF. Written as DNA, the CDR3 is TGTGCCAGTAGTATTCTCGGGGGGGCGAAGAGTGAGCAGTTCTTC. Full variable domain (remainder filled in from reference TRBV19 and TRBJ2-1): DGGITQSPKYLFRKEGQNVTLSCEQNLNHDAMYWYRQDPGQGLRLIYYSQIVNDFQKGDIAEGYSVSREKKESFPLTVTSAQKNPTAFYLCASSILGGAKSEQFFGPGTRLTVL.

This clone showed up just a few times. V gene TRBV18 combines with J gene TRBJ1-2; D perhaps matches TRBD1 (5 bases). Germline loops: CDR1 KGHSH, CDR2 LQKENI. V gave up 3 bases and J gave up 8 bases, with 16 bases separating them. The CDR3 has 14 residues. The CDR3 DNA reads TGTGCCAGCTCACCCTTGGACACCCGATCCGGCTACACCTTC. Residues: CASSPLDTRSGYTF.

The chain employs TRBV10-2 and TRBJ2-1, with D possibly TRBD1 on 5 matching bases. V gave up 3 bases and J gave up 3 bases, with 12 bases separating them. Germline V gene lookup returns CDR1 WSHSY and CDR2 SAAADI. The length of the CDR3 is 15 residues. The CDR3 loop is CASSERGYGYNEQFF. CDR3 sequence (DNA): TGCGCCAGCAGTGAAAGGGGATATGGCTACAATGAGCAGTTCTTC.

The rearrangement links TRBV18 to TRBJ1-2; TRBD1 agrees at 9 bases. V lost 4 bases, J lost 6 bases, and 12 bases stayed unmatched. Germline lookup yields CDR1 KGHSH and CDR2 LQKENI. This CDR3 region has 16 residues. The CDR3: CASSRSWDREKDGYTF. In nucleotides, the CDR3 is TGTGCCAGCTCACGTTCATGGGACAGGGAGAAGGATGGCTACACCTTC.

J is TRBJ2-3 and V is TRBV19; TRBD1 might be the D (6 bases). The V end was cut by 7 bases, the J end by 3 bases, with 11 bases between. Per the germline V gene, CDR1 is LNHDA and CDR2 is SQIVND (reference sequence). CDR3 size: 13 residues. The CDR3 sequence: CASTPQGTDTQYF. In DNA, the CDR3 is TGTGCCAGTACCCCACAGGGAACAGATACGCAGTATTTT.

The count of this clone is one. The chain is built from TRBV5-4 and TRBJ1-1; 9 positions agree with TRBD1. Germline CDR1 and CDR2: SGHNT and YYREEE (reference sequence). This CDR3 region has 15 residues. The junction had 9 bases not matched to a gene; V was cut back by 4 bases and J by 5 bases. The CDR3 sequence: CASSLGTGWETEAFF. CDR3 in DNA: TGTGCCAGCAGCCTTGGGACAGGGTGGGAAACTGAAGCTTTCTTT.